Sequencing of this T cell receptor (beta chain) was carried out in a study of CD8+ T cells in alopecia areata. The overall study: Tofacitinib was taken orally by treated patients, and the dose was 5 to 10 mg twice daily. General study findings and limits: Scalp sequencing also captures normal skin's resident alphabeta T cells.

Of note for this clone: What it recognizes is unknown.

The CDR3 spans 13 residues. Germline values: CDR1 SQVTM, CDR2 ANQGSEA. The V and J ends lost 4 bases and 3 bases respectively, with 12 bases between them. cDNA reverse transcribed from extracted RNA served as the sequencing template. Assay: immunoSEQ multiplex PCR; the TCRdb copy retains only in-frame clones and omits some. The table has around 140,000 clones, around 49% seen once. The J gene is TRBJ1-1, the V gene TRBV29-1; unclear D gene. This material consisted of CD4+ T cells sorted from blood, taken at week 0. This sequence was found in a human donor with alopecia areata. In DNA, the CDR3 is TGCAGCGTTGCGGTCCAGGAGGACACTGAAGCTTTCTTT. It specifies CSVAVQEDTEAFF.